Below, 28 T cell receptor beta chains from the same sample are listed, as sequenced in a study of long-term antiretroviral therapy in people with HIV (dated by TCRdb to the early 2020s). Sequencing of the TRB variable region was done with the immunoSEQ hsTCRB v3.0 assay at survey level resolution. In TCRdb, the immuneACCESS table is reduced to in-frame sequences with V and J assigned. These tables do not hold every clone; where another copy was compared, an unresolved V gene accounts for under half, and the others remain unexplained. The sample table shows about 28,000 clones, and roughly 87% are seen once. The ten top clones hold approximately 1% of the sample. Sequenced here: unsorted PBMCs, sampled 2 years after starting antiretroviral therapy. The receptors come from a man in his fifties or sixties with HIV.

Here the CDR3 reads CAGSGAYQETQYF. DNA of the CDR3: TGCGCCGGTAGCGGTGCGTACCAAGAGACCCAGTACTTC. This rearrangement joins TRBV10-2 to TRBJ2-5, with D perhaps TRBD2 (6 bases). The CDR3 spans 13 residues. Trimming left V 11 bases short and J 0 bases short, with 13 bases between. Germline lookup yields CDR1 WSHSY and CDR2 SAAADI.

The V gene is TRBV18, the J gene TRBJ1-4; TRBD1 agrees at 10 bases. The CDR3 runs 14 residues. CDR1 and CDR2 from the germline V gene are KGHSH and LQKENI. Losses at the gene ends were 6 bases for V and 6 bases for J; bases not matched to a gene: 4. CDR3 DNA sequence: TGTGCCAGCTCCCCCGGGACAGGGGATGAAAAACTGTTTTTT. Its protein product is CASSPGTGDEKLFF.

The chain recombines TRBV2 with TRBJ1-6; D ambiguous. Per germline, CDR1 SNHLY and CDR2 FYNNEI. The CDR3 spans 15 residues. The V gene lost 6 bases and the J gene lost 7 bases, with 16 bases spanning the gap. The CDR3 loop is CASRQTTGGNSPLHF. The CDR3 region has the DNA TGTGCCAGCAGGCAAACCACCGGAGGGAATTCACCCCTCCACTTT.

The chain has TRBV28 and TRBJ2-2; 9 nucleotides line up with TRBD1. Germline assignment: CDR1 MDHEN and CDR2 SYDVKM. V dropped 3 bases and J dropped 5; count of bases not matched to a gene: 7. This CDR3 has 16 residues. The CDR3: CASSFRDRELTGELFF. CDR3 bases: TGTGCCAGCAGTTTCCGGGACAGGGAGTTAACCGGGGAGCTGTTTTTT.

The rearrangement joins TRBV19 to TRBJ1-1, with D tentatively TRBD1 (5 bases). The CDR3 is 14 residues long. Per the germline V gene, CDR1 is LNHDA and CDR2 is SQIVND (reference sequence). V was pared by 6 bases and J by 1 base, with 12 bases between. The DNA of the CDR3 is TGTGCCAGTAGACCGGGACCGAAGAACACTGAAGCTTTCTTT. It is translated as CASRPGPKNTEAFF.

This chain links TRBV9 with TRBJ2-7; the D call may be TRBD1 or TRBD2 (5 bases each). The V and J ends lost 0 bases and 0 bases respectively, with 7 bases between them. Germline V CDR1 and CDR2: SGDLS, YYNGEE. This CDR3 has 14 amino acids. In nucleotides, the CDR3 is TGTGCCAGCAGCGTAGGGGACCGCTCCTACGAGCAGTACTTC. Encoded protein: CASSVGDRSYEQYF. The full variable domain, completed using reference TRBV9 and TRBJ2-7, is DSGVTQTPKHLITATGQRVTLRCSPRSGDLSVYWYQQSLDQGLQFLIQYYNGEERAKGNILERFSAQQFPDLHSELNLSSLELGDSALYFCASSVGDRSYEQYFGPGTRLTVT.

The CDR3 bases are TGCGCCAGCAGCCAAGGACAGATTAGCAATCAGCCCCAGCATTTT. This sequence encodes CASSQGQISNQPQHF. The V gene is TRBV4-1, the J gene TRBJ1-5; tentatively, D is TRBD1 (5 bases). V lost 1 base and J lost 0, with 7 bases in between. CDR3 length equals 15 residues. CDR1 MGHRA and CDR2 YSYEKL come from the germline V gene.

V and J are TRBV6-1 and TRBJ2-7, with 9 bases fitting TRBD1. The CDR3 is 14 residues long. Germline CDR1 reads MNHNS; CDR2 reads SASEGT. Trimming at V came to 6 bases and at J to 2 bases, leaving 5 bases not matched to a gene. CDR3: CASSRQGGAYEQYF. The CDR3 nucleotides read TGTGCCAGCAGCAGACAGGGGGGAGCCTACGAGCAGTACTTC.

Only a few counts were recorded for this clone. The rearrangement joins TRBV6-1 to TRBJ1-1; 7 bases are shared with TRBD1. V shed 6 bases and J 0 bases; nucleotides not matched to a gene: 4. The CDR3 spans 14 residues. Germline CDR1 MNHNS, CDR2 SASEGT. The CDR3 protein is CASRLTGLNTEAFF. The CDR3, as DNA: TGTGCCAGCAGACTGACAGGGTTGAACACTGAAGCTTTCTTT.

This chain connects TRBV28 to TRBJ2-5; 11 bases are shared with TRBD2. Germline lookup yields CDR1 MDHEN and CDR2 SYDVKM. Unmatched junction bases numbered 15, after V lost 5 bases and J lost 1 base. There are 19 residues in the CDR3. This chain's CDR3 is CASSLGDRLAGISQETQYF. The CDR3 DNA is TGTGCCAGCAGTCTTGGGGACCGACTAGCGGGGATAAGCCAAGAGACCCAGTACTTC.

J is TRBJ2-7 and V is TRBV28; no clear D gene. The CDR3 has 12 residues. V lost 11 bases, J lost 0 bases, and 11 bases lay in between. Germline V gene data show CDR1 as MDHEN and CDR2 as SYDVKM. The CDR3 DNA is TGTGCCGCCAGGTCAAACTCCTACGAGCAGTACTTC. Amino acid sequence: CAARSNSYEQYF.

This chain links TRBV10-3 with TRBJ2-3; 10 nucleotides agree with TRBD2. V gave up 8 bases and J gave up 4 bases; unmatched junction bases: 6. Germline CDR1 is ENHRY and CDR2 is SYGVKD. The CDR3 spans 14 residues. CDR3 protein: CAIGAGGPSDTQYF. As DNA, the CDR3 is TGTGCCATCGGAGCGGGAGGGCCCTCAGATACGCAGTATTTT.

This clone was observed a single time. In DNA form, the CDR3 reads TGTGCCAGCAGTCTCCGGGGGGGACAGGGCCAACAGCCCCAGCATTTT. It encodes CASSLRGGQGQQPQHF. V usage is TRBV27 and J usage is TRBJ1-5, with TRBD1 identical over 9 bases. CDR3 size: 16 residues. V lost 5 bases to trimming and J lost 7 bases; unmatched junction nucleotides: 12. In germline, CDR1 is MNHEY, CDR2 SMNVEV (reference sequence).

This clone was recorded only once. This chain connects TRBV7-9 to TRBJ2-7; TRBD1 matches 7 bases. The V and J ends lost 5 bases and 3 bases, in that order; junction bases with no gene match: 10. This CDR3 comprises 15 residues. From germline, CDR1 is SEHNR and CDR2 FQNEAQ (reference sequence). The CDR3 nucleotides read TGTGCCAGCAGCGGACGGACAGGCTACTACTACGAGCAGTACTTC. This gives the protein CASSGRTGYYYEQYF.

The J gene is TRBJ2-3, the V gene TRBV7-2; TRBD2 aligns across 10 bases. The germline gives CDR1 SGHTA, CDR2 FQGNSA. CDR3 length: 19 amino acids. After removal of 0 bases from V and 1 base from J, the junction contained 10 bases not matched to a gene. This CDR3 reads CASSLAGGASGGRTDTQYF. The CDR3 DNA reads as TGTGCCAGCAGCTTAGCGGGAGGGGCTAGCGGGGGCCGCACAGATACGCAGTATTTT.

The chain carries TRBV28 and TRBJ1-4, with D maybe TRBD1 (6 bases). Trimming removed 6 bases from V and 3 bases from J, with 14 bases in between. Germline CDR1 is MDHEN and CDR2 is SYDVKM. The CDR3 is made up of 15 amino acids. CDR3 in amino acids: CASRQHREPNEKLFF. CDR3 bases: TGTGCCAGCAGACAGCACAGGGAGCCTAATGAAAAACTGTTTTTT. Variable domain in full (rest from reference TRBV28 and TRBJ1-4): DVKVTQSSRYLVKRTGEKVFLECVQDMDHENMFWYRQDPGLGLRLIYFSYDVKMKEKGDIPEGYSVSREKKERFSLILESASTNQTSMYLCASRQHREPNEKLFFGSGTQLSVL.

The rearrangement uses TRBV5-6 and TRBJ2-2; D gene uncertain. Germline V gene data show CDR1 as SGHDT and CDR2 as YYEEEE. This CDR3 spans 12 amino acids. Trimming shortened V by 3 bases and J by 3 bases, and 3 bases separated the two germline ends. CDR3 residues: CASSSYTGELFF. Written as DNA, the CDR3 is TGTGCCAGCAGCTCCTACACCGGGGAGCTGTTTTTT.

For the CDR3, the DNA is TGTGCCAGCAGTGAACTGAATACACAGTACTTC. It yields the protein CASSELNTQYF. The rearrangement joins TRBV2 to TRBJ2-7; D is uncertain. V lost 2 bases and J lost 10, with 9 bases in between. The germline V gene has CDR1 SNHLY and CDR2 FYNNEI. The CDR3 is 11 residues long.

This clone was observed once. The junction departs from germline at one end; a sequencing error may be responsible. At the DNA level, this CDR3 is encoded by other sequences in the same sample as well. The chain couples TRBV7-9 to TRBJ2-7; 9 positions agree with TRBD1. CDR3 length: 16 residues. CDR1 SEHNR and CDR2 FQNEAQ come from the germline V gene (reference sequence). The DNA of the CDR3 is TGTGCCAGCAGCCCTCGGACAGGGGCTTACACCTACGAGCAGTACTTT. Protein: CASSPRTGAYTYEQYF.

This rearrangement joins TRBV10-3 to TRBJ2-1; 7 nucleotides agree with TRBD1. CDR3 length: 17 amino acids. V dropped 3 bases and J dropped 0; count of bases not matched to a gene: 8. The germline V gene encodes CDR1 ENHRY and CDR2 SYGVKD. The CDR3 protein is CAISENRGLTSYNEQFF. Here the CDR3 DNA reads TGTGCCATCAGTGAAAACAGGGGCCTGACCTCCTACAATGAGCAGTTCTTC.

The chain carries TRBV7-9 and TRBJ1-2; D is ambiguous. The CDR3 spans 11 residues. Trimming removed 4 bases from V and 4 bases from J, with 4 bases in between. Per germline, CDR1 SEHNR and CDR2 FQNEAQ (reference sequence). The CDR3 protein is CASSSTYGYTF. CDR3 coding DNA: TGTGCCAGCAGCTCAACCTATGGCTACACCTTC.

The rearrangement links TRBV4-2 to TRBJ2-5; 7 bases are a match to TRBD1. Germline values: CDR1 LGHNA, CDR2 YNFKEQ. The CDR3 totals 16 residues. With V trimmed by 1 base and J by 7 bases, 12 bases remained unmatched. The CDR3 loop reads CASSQVGQGVIGTQYF. In nucleotides, the CDR3 is TGTGCCAGCAGCCAAGTCGGGCAGGGGGTTATCGGGACCCAGTACTTC.

The rearrangement links TRBV19 to TRBJ2-1; the match to TRBD2 covers 11 bases. Germline V gene sequence: CDR1 LNHDA, CDR2 SQIVND (reference sequence). The CDR3 has 15 amino acids. V was pared by 7 bases and J by 3 bases, with 5 bases of the junction left unmatched. In DNA form, the CDR3 reads TGTGCCAGTACACCGGGACTAGCGGTCTACAATGAGCAGTTCTTC. Amino acids: CASTPGLAVYNEQFF.

V and J are TRBV2 and TRBJ2-2, with 9 bases identical to TRBD2. The CDR3 runs to 15 residues. Germline lookup yields CDR1 SNHLY and CDR2 FYNNEI. The V and J ends lost 7 bases and 4 bases, in that order; junction bases with no gene match: 7. The CDR3 DNA sequence: TGTGCCAGCAACGGAATAGCGGGAGCCACCGGGGAGCTGTTTTTT. Its protein is CASNGIAGATGELFF. Full variable domain (rest looked up from reference TRBV2 and TRBJ2-2): EPEVTQTPSHQVTQMGQEVILRCVPISNHLYFYWYRQILGQKVEFLVSFYNNEISEKSEIFDDQFSVERPDGSNFTLKIRSTKLEDSAMYFCASNGIAGATGELFFGEGSRLTVL.

The chain joins TRBV12-1 to TRBJ1-5; the DNA was not compared with TRBD1, the D call given in the table. TRBV12-1 is a listed pseudogene. This CDR3 has 19 residues. The CDR3 bases are TGTGCCAGCAGCTTTGATTACCTGACAGGCGACCATAGCAATCAGCCCCAGCATTTT. Translation: CASSFDYLTGDHSNQPQHF.

The chain employs TRBV29-1 and TRBJ1-2; D is unresolved. Looked up from germline, CDR1 is SQVTM and CDR2 is ANQGSEA. V was trimmed by 4 bases and J by 1 base, leaving 19 bases between them. This CDR3 spans 16 amino acids. The CDR3 DNA sequence: TGCAGCGTTGGCCCCCATGGAGTGAGGAATAACTATGGCTACACCTTC. Translated: CSVGPHGVRNNYGYTF. Variable domain in full (rest from reference TRBV29-1 and TRBJ1-2): SAVISQKPSRDICQRGTSLTIQCQVDSQVTMMFWYRQQPGQSLTLIATANQGSEATYESGFVIDKFPISRPNLTFSTLTVSNMSPEDSSIYLCSVGPHGVRNNYGYTFGSGTRLTVV.

This clone occurred once. The rearrangement uses TRBV19 and TRBJ1-2, with D possibly TRBD1 on 5 matching bases. The CDR3 is 15 amino acids. Trimming left V 4 bases short and J 7 bases short, with 19 bases between. Germline-derived CDR1 and CDR2 are LNHDA and SQIVND (reference sequence). The CDR3 DNA sequence: TGTGCCAGTAGTAGTTTGACAGCCCACGTAGTTGGCTACACCTTC. It yields the protein CASSSLTAHVVGYTF.

The rearrangement links TRBV19 to TRBJ1-5, with 7 bases identical to TRBD1. Germline V lookup: CDR1 LNHDA, CDR2 SQIVND (reference sequence). Trimming took 7 bases from V and 4 from J; bases not matched to a gene: 7. This CDR3 has 14 amino acids. CDR3 amino acids: CASNSGTANQPQHF. The CDR3 DNA is TGTGCCAGTAACTCCGGGACAGCAAATCAGCCCCAGCATTTT.